A single sample is the source of the 5 T cell receptor beta chains below, sequenced in a study of blood T cell repertoires in COVID-19. Profiled with immunoSEQ multiplex PCR; TCRdb holds only in-frame clones, not every one. This table has about 140,000 clones, more than 70% appearing once. Sequenced: peripheral blood. The receptors shown here come from a woman aged 60-75 years with acute or convalescent COVID-19.

The chain combines TRBV25-1 with TRBJ1-1, with D unresolved. Germline CDR1 reads MGHDK; CDR2 reads SYGVNS. The CDR3 length is 13 residues. V lost 8 bases to trimming and J lost 1 base, with 11 bases between them. The CDR3 nucleotides are TGTGCCAGCGAGCGGGCAGGGAACACTGAAGCTTTCTTT. Translated, it gives CASERAGNTEAFF.

The chain has TRBV7-9 and TRBJ1-3; unclear D gene. Deletions cut 1 base from V and 2 bases from J, with 6 bases between. In germline, CDR1 is SEHNR, CDR2 FQNEAQ (reference sequence). The CDR3 totals 14 residues. The CDR3 DNA sequence: TGTGCCAGCAGCTTAGTAGTAACTGGAAACACCATATATTTT. Translation gives CASSLVVTGNTIYF.

The V call is TRBV11-1, the J call TRBJ2-1; TRBD2 agrees at 10 bases. Germline lookup yields CDR1 SGHAT and CDR2 FQDESV (reference sequence). The V segment lost 8 bases and the J segment 9 bases; nucleotides outside the gene matches: 10. The CDR3 covers 14 residues. CDR3 residues: CASPKRGGRCEQFF. The CDR3 DNA reads as TGTGCCAGCCCTAAGCGGGGGGGCCGCTGTGAGCAGTTCTTC.

The chain links TRBV5-1 to TRBJ2-3, with 8 bases aligning to TRBD2. There are 15 residues in the CDR3. CDR1 and CDR2 from the germline V gene are SGHRS and YFSETQ. Trimming at V came to 1 base and at J to 0 bases, leaving 1 base not matched to a gene. The CDR3 nucleotides read TGCGCCAGCAGCTTGAGCGGGGGAAGCACAGATACGCAGTATTTT. Translating gives CASSLSGGSTDTQYF.

This clone was seen once. The J gene is TRBJ2-2, the V gene TRBV3-1 (or the pseudogene TRBV3-2), with TRBD2 matching 13 bases. V lost 0 bases and J lost 0; bases outside the gene matches: 1. Germline V gene sequence: CDR1 LGHDT, CDR2 YNNKEL (reference sequence). This CDR3 is 18 amino acids long. The chain's CDR3 is CASSQETSGGANTGELFF. In nucleotides, the CDR3 is TGTGCCAGCAGCCAAGAAACTAGCGGGGGGGCGAACACCGGGGAGCTGTTTTTT.